This entry is about one T cell receptor beta chain. This sample was taken from a study of blood T cell repertoires in COVID-19. Study background: Donors in the United States, Italy and Spain gave samples during acute or convalescent COVID-19. T cells, B-cell-depleted T cells, or PBMCs supplied cDNA or gDNA.

Per the original methods: From reference gene primer amplification, estimates of nucleated cell counts were derived. Clones were sequenced by immunoSEQ multiplex PCR, and TCRdb holds only the in-frame ones, with some missing. That table gives V, J and clone size, and the DNA gave D and trimming. The sample shows about 320,000 clones, roughly 85% of them seen only once. Trimming pared 5 bases from V and 7 bases from J, leaving 32 bases between. Germline lookup yields CDR1 LGHNA and CDR2 YNFKEQ. The CDR3 consists of 19 residues. The gene calls are TRBV4-2 and TRBJ1-1; the D gene is possibly TRBD1 (5 bases). This receptor was identified in a human donor in a cohort sampled during active COVID-19. Sequencing was done on a sample of peripheral blood. CDR3 protein: CASSTEGIEAIRETGEAFF. The CDR3 DNA sequence: TGTGCCAGCAGCACGGAGGGGATTGAGGCGATTCGGGAGACGGGTGAAGCTTTCTTT.